The T cell receptor (beta chain) described here comes from a study of cytotoxic CD8 clonotypes in ibrutinib-treated CLL. The germline CDR1 and CDR2 sequences are SGDLS and YYNGEE. The length of the CDR3 is 18 residues. J lost 4 bases, V lost 4 bases, and 11 bases had no gene match. Deep sequencing aimed at 1 in 200,000 to 1 in 1 million T cells' resolution. The method was immunoSEQ multiplex PCR; TCRdb's version includes in-frame clones alone and lacks a portion of them. Among 120,000 to 150,000 clones listed, 85% to 95% were seen once. This material consisted of PBMCs, taken after 12 months of ibrutinib treatment. V gene TRBV9 combines with J gene TRBJ2-3; TRBD2 matches 14 bases. This TCR came from a human donor with chronic lymphocytic leukemia. The CDR3 nucleotides are TGTGCCAGCAGCTCCCCGCCGGGACTAGCGGGAGTTCCAGATACGCAGTATTTT. Translated, it gives CASSSPPGLAGVPDTQYF. Using reference TRBV9 and TRBJ2-3 for the parts outside the CDR3, the full variable domain is DSGVTQTPKHLITATGQRVTLRCSPRSGDLSVYWYQQSLDQGLQFLIQYYNGEERAKGNILERFSAQQFPDLHSELNLSSLELGDSALYFCASSSPPGLAGVPDTQYFGPGTRLTVL.